A single sample is the source of the 24 T cell receptor beta chains below, sequenced in a study of T cell repertoires in cytomegalovirus infection. MiXCR, run by TCRdb on the reads, gives a single entry per CDR3 protein. The table shows about 110,000 distinct CDR3 sequences, with 25% to 35% occurring only once. These receptors are not linked to any known antigen. The material was CD8+ T cells from cultured PBMCs, obtained from culture after CMV antigen stimulation. Every receptor here comes from a human donor in good health (CMV status not recorded). Some clones in this sample may be carry-over from other donors' samples.

V is TRBV19 and J is TRBJ1-5, with unresolved D. V was cut by 6 bases and J by 2 bases, with 14 bases left in between. The CDR3 spans 15 residues. Germline-derived CDR1 and CDR2 are LNHDA and SQIVND (reference sequence). The CDR3 loop is CASSPMGYGNQPQHF. CDR3 coding DNA: TGTGCCAGTAGCCCCATGGGGTATGGCAATCAGCCCCAGCATTTT.

This clonotype was counted many times. The chain employs TRBV11-2 and TRBJ2-5; D uncertain. Trimming removed 0 bases at V and 4 bases at J, with 9 bases between. The CDR3 has 14 residues. The germline V gene encodes CDR1 SGHAT and CDR2 FQNNGV. CDR3 coding DNA: TGTGCCAGCAGCTTAGATTATTCGGCAGAGACCCAGTACTTC. It is translated as CASSLDYSAETQYF.

CDR3 loop: CATSGTTTLRGELFF. The CDR3 nucleotides are TGTGCCACCAGCGGCACGACTACCTTGCGGGGGGAGCTGTTTTTT. The V call is TRBV15, the J call TRBJ2-2; D is possibly TRBD2 (5 bases). The CDR3 is made up of 15 amino acids. From germline, CDR1 is LNHNV and CDR2 YYDKDF (reference sequence). The V gene lost 5 bases and the J gene lost 8 bases, with 18 bases spanning the gap.

This clonotype came up a few times. The rearrangement uses TRBV18 and TRBJ2-7; 8 nucleotides align to TRBD1. From germline, CDR1 is KGHSH and CDR2 LQKENI. Trimming at V came to 0 bases and at J to 7 bases, leaving 8 bases not matched to a gene. The CDR3 runs to 15 residues. The CDR3 DNA reads TGTGCCAGCTCACCACCGGACAGGGAGGCGAGGGAGCAGTACTTC. This gives the protein CASSPPDREAREQYF.

The chain couples TRBV4-1 to TRBJ1-5; D not certain. V lost 0 bases, J lost 4 bases, and 10 bases lay in between. This CDR3 has 15 residues. Germline V gene lookup returns CDR1 MGHRA and CDR2 YSYEKL. Here the CDR3 reads CASSQERAGNQPQHF. As DNA, the CDR3 is TGCGCCAGCAGCCAAGAGAGGGCTGGGAATCAGCCCCAGCATTTT.

This chain links TRBV27 with TRBJ2-3, with a tentative D call TRBD2 (5 bases). The CDR3 consists of 14 residues. Trimming cost V 4 bases and J 5 bases, with 13 bases left between them. Germline V gene data show CDR1 as MNHEY and CDR2 as SMNVEV (reference sequence). CDR3 coding DNA: TGTGCCAGCAGTTGGACTGGAGCTGAAGATACGCAGTATTTT. It yields the protein CASSWTGAEDTQYF.

This clonotype came up many times. This sequence joins TRBV19 and TRBJ2-7; 8 nucleotides agree with TRBD1. Trimming cost V 3 bases and J 2 bases; bases outside gene matches: 6. CDR3 length: 15 amino acids. Germline V gives CDR1 LNHDA, CDR2 SQIVND (reference sequence). The CDR3 DNA is TGTGCCAGTAGTATGGACAGGGATGGCACCTACGAGCAGTACTTC. As protein: CASSMDRDGTYEQYF.

The V and J genes are TRBV4-1 and TRBJ1-1, with D tentatively TRBD1 (5 bases). The germline V and J ends were trimmed by 0 bases and 4 bases, with 12 bases remaining between them. CDR3 length: 15 amino acids. The germline V gene has CDR1 MGHRA and CDR2 YSYEKL. CDR3 coding DNA: TGCGCCAGCAGCCAAGATTCTCAGGGCGGCACTGAAGCTTTCTTT. This translates into CASSQDSQGGTEAFF.

The chain uses TRBV27 and TRBJ1-6; TRBD1 agrees at 8 bases. After removal of 4 bases from V and 1 base from J, the junction contained 6 bases not matched to a gene. Germline loops: CDR1 MNHEY, CDR2 SMNVEV (reference sequence). The CDR3 contains 17 residues. The CDR3 DNA sequence: TGTGCCAGCAGTTCCGACAGGGGTGGATCCTATAATTCACCCCTCCACTTT. The encoded protein is CASSSDRGGSYNSPLHF.

The chain joins TRBV5-1 to TRBJ2-5, with 8 nucleotides matching TRBD2. The V segment lost 1 base and the J segment 5 bases; nucleotides outside the gene matches: 7. This CDR3 has 15 residues. Germline values: CDR1 SGHRS, CDR2 YFSETQ. As DNA, the CDR3 is TGCGCCAGCAGCTTGATAACGGGGGGGCCGGAGACCCAGTACTTC. As protein: CASSLITGGPETQYF.

The gene calls are TRBV6-1 and TRBJ2-2; D gene unclear. The CDR3 spans 12 residues. V was trimmed by 1 base and J by 6 bases, leaving 3 bases between them. CDR1 and CDR2 (germline): MNHNS, SASEGT. The CDR3 nucleotides are TGTGCCAGCAGTGAAGTAGCCGGGGAGCTGTTTTTT. Translated, it gives CASSEVAGELFF.

V is TRBV7-8 and J is TRBJ1-4; tentatively, D is TRBD1 (6 bases). The CDR3 runs to 12 residues. Trimming stripped 5 bases from V and 8 bases from J, with 9 bases between. The germline V gene encodes CDR1 SGHVS and CDR2 FQNEAQ. CDR3: CASSIGTEKLFF. The CDR3 bases are TGTGCCAGCAGCATTGGGACAGAAAAACTGTTTTTT.

J is TRBJ1-2 and V is TRBV7-6; unclear D gene. CDR3 length: 13 amino acids. V was shortened by 2 bases and J by 8 bases, with 12 bases between the two germline ends. The germline V gene has CDR1 SGHVS and CDR2 FNYEAQ. CDR3 in DNA: TGTGCCAGCAGCTTAAACTCTTACTTGGGCTACACCTTC. Its translation: CASSLNSYLGYTF.

This rearrangement joins TRBV7-6 to TRBJ1-4; weak D call: TRBD1 (5 bases). Germline V CDR1 and CDR2: SGHVS, FNYEAQ. This CDR3 contains 15 residues. V lost 4 bases, J lost 5 bases, and 14 bases lay in between. The CDR3 DNA sequence: TGTGCCAGCAGCTCTTTGCCAGGGATAAATGAAAAACTGTTTTTT. Its translation: CASSSLPGINEKLFF.

This chain connects TRBV12-3 or TRBV12-4 to TRBJ2-1, with 15 bases identical to TRBD2. The CDR3 totals 15 residues. The V segment lost 5 bases and the J segment 10 bases; nucleotides outside the gene matches: 6. This CDR3 is CASSPGTSGGQEQFF. For the CDR3, the DNA is TGTGCCAGCAGTCCCGGGACTAGCGGGGGGCAAGAGCAGTTCTTC.

The gene calls are TRBV6-5 and TRBJ1-2; 10 positions match TRBD1. Unmatched junction bases numbered 0, after V lost 0 bases and J lost 5 bases. Germline assignment: CDR1 MNHEY and CDR2 SVGAGI. The CDR3 sequence is 14 residues long. CDR3 in DNA: TGTGCCAGCAGTTACTCGGGACAGGGGTATGGCTACACCTTC. Translated: CASSYSGQGYGYTF.

This clonotype has a handful of counts. The rearrangement joins TRBV9 to TRBJ1-1; no definite D call. With 2 bases removed from V and 3 bases from J, the gap between germline ends came to 8 bases. There are 13 residues in the CDR3. Per the germline V gene, CDR1 is SGDLS and CDR2 is YYNGEE. For the CDR3, the DNA is TGTGCCAGCAGCGTCGGGGAGGACACTGAAGCTTTCTTT. This sequence encodes CASSVGEDTEAFF.

This chain uses TRBV7-2 with TRBJ2-7; TRBD1 matches at 9 bases. This CDR3 is 13 amino acids long. CDR1 is SGHTA and CDR2 is FQGNSA in the germline V gene. CDR3 loop: CANSPDRGYEQNV. The CDR3 nucleotides read TGTGCCAACAGCCCGGACAGGGGTTACGAGCAGAACGTC.

The gene calls are TRBV28 and TRBJ1-1; D might be TRBD1 (5 bases). The CDR3 consists of 14 residues. Germline V gene lookup returns CDR1 MDHEN and CDR2 SYDVKM. V lost 6 bases and J 0 bases, leaving 11 bases between the germline ends. In DNA, the CDR3 is TGTGCCAGCAGCGTGGGGCGGATGAACACTGAAGCTTTCTTT. Amino acid sequence: CASSVGRMNTEAFF.

This clonotype was observed a few times. This chain connects TRBV2 to TRBJ1-1; TRBD1 is a possible D gene (5 bases). The germline gives CDR1 SNHLY, CDR2 FYNNEI. V gave up 3 bases and J gave up 13 bases, with 21 bases separating them. The length of the CDR3 is 14 residues. The CDR3 here is CASSDGEGTPLDFF. The CDR3 DNA reads TGTGCCAGCAGTGACGGGGAGGGGACCCCTTTGGATTTCTTT.

In this sample, this clonotype turned up a few times. This chain uses TRBV7-9 with TRBJ2-7; 7 nucleotides agree with TRBD1. The CDR3 length is 11 residues. Germline trimming cut 10 bases from V and 6 bases from J; bases unmatched to any gene: 6. Germline lookup yields CDR1 SEHNR and CDR2 FQNEAQ (reference sequence). This chain's CDR3 is CATYQGVEQYF. As DNA, the CDR3 is TGTGCCACATACCAGGGGGTCGAGCAGTACTTC.

This clonotype was seen ten or more times. The V call is TRBV7-8, the J call TRBJ1-3; D is possibly TRBD1 (6 bases). Germline CDR1 is SGHVS and CDR2 is FQNEAQ. The CDR3 is made up of 15 amino acids. V dropped 5 bases and J dropped 3 bases, with 14 bases sitting between them. The CDR3 loop reads CASSPTAGVGNTIYF. The CDR3 nucleotides are TGTGCCAGCAGCCCGACCGCAGGGGTTGGAAACACCATATATTTT.

There are many counts of this clonotype. V is TRBV28 and J is TRBJ2-1; 9 bases fit TRBD2. The J segment lost 7 bases and the V segment lost 6 bases, leaving 16 bases of the junction unmatched. The CDR3 runs 17 residues. Germline V lookup: CDR1 MDHEN, CDR2 SYDVKM. The CDR3 DNA reads TGTGCCAGCAGCCCCCCTGTAGGCGGGGGGGCCGGAAATGAGCAGTTCTTC. Translation: CASSPPVGGGAGNEQFF.

J is TRBJ2-1 and V is TRBV15; D remains ambiguous. Trimming cost V 1 base and J 7 bases, with 5 bases left between them. Germline CDR1 and CDR2: LNHNV and YYDKDF (reference sequence). CDR3 length: 12 amino acids. CDR3 residues: CATSRVGNEQFF. The CDR3 DNA reads TGTGCCACCAGCAGAGTTGGAAATGAGCAGTTCTTC.